This T cell receptor (beta chain) was recorded in a study of blood T cell repertoires in COVID-19. In the original workflow: Reference gene primer amplification gave nucleated cell count estimates. Here immunoSEQ multiplex PCR was the method, and the copy in TCRdb shows in-frame clones only, minus some. V, J and clone size reflect that table, while D and trimming were determined from the DNA. The top ten clones hold approximately 6.8% of a sample with a few hundred thousand clones, roughly 84% of them seen once. V was pared by 6 bases and J by 1 base, with 9 bases between. This CDR3 comprises 13 residues. CDR1 and CDR2 from the germline V gene are MNHEY and SMNVEV (reference sequence).

Sequences were obtained from PBMCs or T cells enriched from blood (not recorded which). This TCR was recovered from a woman aged 40 to 50 who had recovered from COVID-19. The V and J genes are TRBV27 and TRBJ2-5; D uncertain. Here the CDR3 DNA reads TGTGCCAGCAGCCTTAGTCTCCAAGAGACCCAGTACTTC. Amino acid sequence: CASSLSLQETQYF.